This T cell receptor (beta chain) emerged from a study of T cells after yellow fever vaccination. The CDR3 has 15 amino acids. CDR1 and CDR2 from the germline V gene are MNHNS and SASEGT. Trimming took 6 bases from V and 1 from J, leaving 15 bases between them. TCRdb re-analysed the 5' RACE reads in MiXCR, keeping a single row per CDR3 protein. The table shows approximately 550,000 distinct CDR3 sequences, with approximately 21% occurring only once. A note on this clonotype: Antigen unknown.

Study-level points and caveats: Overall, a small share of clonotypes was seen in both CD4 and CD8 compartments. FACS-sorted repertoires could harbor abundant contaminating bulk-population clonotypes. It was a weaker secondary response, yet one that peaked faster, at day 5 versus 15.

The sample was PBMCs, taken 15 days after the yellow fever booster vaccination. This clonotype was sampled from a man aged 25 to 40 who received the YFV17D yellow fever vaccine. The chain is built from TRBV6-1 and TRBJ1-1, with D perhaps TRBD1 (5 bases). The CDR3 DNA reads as TGTGCCAGCAGCTCATCGGTGAGGGGGAACACTGAAGCTTTCTTT. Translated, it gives CASSSSVRGNTEAFF.